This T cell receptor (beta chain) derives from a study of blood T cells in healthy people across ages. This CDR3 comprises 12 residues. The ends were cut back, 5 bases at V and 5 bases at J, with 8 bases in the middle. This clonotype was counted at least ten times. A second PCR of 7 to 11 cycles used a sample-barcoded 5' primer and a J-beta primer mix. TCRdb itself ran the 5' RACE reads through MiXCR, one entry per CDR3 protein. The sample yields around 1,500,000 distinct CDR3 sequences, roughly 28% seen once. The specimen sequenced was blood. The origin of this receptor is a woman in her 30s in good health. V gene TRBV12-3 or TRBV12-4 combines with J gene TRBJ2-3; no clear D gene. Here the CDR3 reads CASSPVGDTQYF. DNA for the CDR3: TGTGCCAGCAGTCCCGTCGGAGATACGCAGTATTTT.